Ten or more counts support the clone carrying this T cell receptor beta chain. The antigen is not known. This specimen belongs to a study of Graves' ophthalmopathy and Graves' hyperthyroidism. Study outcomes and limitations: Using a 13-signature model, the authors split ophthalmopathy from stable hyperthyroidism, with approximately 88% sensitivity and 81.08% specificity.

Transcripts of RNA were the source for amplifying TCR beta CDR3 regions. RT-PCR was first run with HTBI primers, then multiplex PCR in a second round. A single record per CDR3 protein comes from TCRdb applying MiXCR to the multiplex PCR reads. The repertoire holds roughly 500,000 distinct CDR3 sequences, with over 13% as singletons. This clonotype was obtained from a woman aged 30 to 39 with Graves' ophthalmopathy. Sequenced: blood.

The DNA for the CDR3 is TGTGCCAGTAGTGGCCGTAGAGGGGCCTACGAGCAGTACTTC. As protein: CASSGRRGAYEQYF. This chain connects TRBV19 to TRBJ2-7; D possibly uses TRBD1 or TRBD2 (5 bases each). V lost 5 bases to trimming and J lost 2 bases, with 13 bases between them. Per germline, CDR1 LNHDA and CDR2 SQIVND (reference sequence). The CDR3 has 14 amino acids. The full variable domain, completed using reference TRBV19 and TRBJ2-7, is DGGITQSPKYLFRKEGQNVTLSCEQNLNHDAMYWYRQDPGQGLRLIYYSQIVNDFQKGDIAEGYSVSREKKESFPLTVTSAQKNPTAFYLCASSGRRGAYEQYFGPGTRLTVT.